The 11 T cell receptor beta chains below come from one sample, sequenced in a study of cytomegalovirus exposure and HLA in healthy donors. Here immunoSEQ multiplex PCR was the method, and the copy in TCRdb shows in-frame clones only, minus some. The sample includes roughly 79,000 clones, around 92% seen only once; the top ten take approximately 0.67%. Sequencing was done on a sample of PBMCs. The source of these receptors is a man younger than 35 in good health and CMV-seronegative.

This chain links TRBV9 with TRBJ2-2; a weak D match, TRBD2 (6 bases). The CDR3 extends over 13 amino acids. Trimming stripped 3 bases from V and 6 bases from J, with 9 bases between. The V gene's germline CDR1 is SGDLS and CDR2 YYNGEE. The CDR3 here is CASSATGAGELFF. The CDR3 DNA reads TGTGCCAGCAGCGCGACGGGGGCCGGGGAGCTGTTTTTT.

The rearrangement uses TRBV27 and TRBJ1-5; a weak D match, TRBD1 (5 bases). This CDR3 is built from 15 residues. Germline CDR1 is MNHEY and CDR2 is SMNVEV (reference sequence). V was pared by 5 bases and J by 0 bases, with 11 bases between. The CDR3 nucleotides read TGTGCCAGCAGTCCCACTCAGGGTAGCAATCAGCCCCAGCATTTT. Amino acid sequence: CASSPTQGSNQPQHF.

The CDR3 loop reads CAITTGSSYEQYF. The DNA of the CDR3 is TGTGCCATCACTACAGGGAGCTCCTACGAGCAGTACTTC. The chain couples TRBV10-3 to TRBJ2-7, with D possibly being TRBD1 (6 bases). The CDR3 consists of 13 residues. The germline CDR1 and CDR2 sequences are ENHRY and SYGVKD. V lost 7 bases and J lost 0, with 10 bases in between.

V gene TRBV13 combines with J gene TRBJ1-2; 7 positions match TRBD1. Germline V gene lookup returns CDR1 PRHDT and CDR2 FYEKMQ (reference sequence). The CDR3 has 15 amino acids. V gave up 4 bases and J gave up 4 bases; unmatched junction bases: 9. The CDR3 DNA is TGTGCCAGCAGCTCGAGCCCTTCAGGGGGCTATGGCTACACCTTC. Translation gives CASSSSPSGGYGYTF.

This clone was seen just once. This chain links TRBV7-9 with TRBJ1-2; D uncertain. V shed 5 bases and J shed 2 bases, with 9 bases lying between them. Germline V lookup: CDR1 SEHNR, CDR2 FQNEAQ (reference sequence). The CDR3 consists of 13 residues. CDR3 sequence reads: CASSPRENYGYTF. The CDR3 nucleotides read TGTGCCAGCAGCCCGAGGGAGAACTATGGCTACACCTTC.

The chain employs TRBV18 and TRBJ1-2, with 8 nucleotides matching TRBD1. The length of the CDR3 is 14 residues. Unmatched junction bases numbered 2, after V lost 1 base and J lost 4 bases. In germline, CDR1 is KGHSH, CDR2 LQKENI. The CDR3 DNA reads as TGTGCCAGCTCACCACTGACAGGGGCCTATGGCTACACCTTC. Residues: CASSPLTGAYGYTF.

CDR3 coding DNA: TGTGCCAGCAGTGTCACAGGTCCCTATGGCTACACCTTC. Its translation is CASSVTGPYGYTF. J is TRBJ1-2 and V is TRBV27, with a weak D call TRBD1 (5 bases). The V and J ends lost 5 bases and 4 bases respectively, with 11 bases between them. CDR1 MNHEY and CDR2 SMNVEV come from the germline V gene (reference sequence). The CDR3 totals 13 residues.

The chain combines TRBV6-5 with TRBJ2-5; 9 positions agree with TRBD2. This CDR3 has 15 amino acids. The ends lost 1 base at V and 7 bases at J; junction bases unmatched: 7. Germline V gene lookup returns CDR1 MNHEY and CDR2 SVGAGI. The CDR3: CASSYFGGRGGTQYF. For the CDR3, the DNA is TGTGCCAGCAGTTACTTCGGCGGGAGGGGCGGGACCCAGTACTTC.

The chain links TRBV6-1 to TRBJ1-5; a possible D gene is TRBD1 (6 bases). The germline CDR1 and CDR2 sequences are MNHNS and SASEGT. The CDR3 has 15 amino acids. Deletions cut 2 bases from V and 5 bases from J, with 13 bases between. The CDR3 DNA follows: TGTGCCAGCAGTGAACTGGCAGGGGTAGATCAGCCCCAGCATTTT. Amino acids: CASSELAGVDQPQHF.

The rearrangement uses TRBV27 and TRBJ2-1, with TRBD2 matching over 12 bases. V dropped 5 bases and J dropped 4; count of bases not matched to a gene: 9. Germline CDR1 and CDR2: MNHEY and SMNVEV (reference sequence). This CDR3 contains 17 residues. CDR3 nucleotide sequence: TGTGCCAGCAGTACCCGGACTAGCGGGGCGTCGTACAATGAGCAGTTCTTC. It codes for CASSTRTSGASYNEQFF.

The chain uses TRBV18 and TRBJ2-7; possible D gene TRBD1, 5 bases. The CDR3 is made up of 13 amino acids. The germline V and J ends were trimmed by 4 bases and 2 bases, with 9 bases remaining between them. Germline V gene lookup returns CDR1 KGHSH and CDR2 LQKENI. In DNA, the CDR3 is TGTGCCAGCTCACGGCAGGGCGCCTACGAGCAGTACTTC. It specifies CASSRQGAYEQYF. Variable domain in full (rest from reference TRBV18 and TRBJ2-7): NAGVMQNPRHLVRRRGQEARLRCSPMKGHSHVYWYRQLPEEGLKFMVYLQKENIIDESGMPKERFSAEFPKEGPSILRIQQVVRGDSAAYFCASSRQGAYEQYFGPGTRLTVT.